This T cell receptor beta chain was profiled in a study of cytomegalovirus exposure and HLA in healthy donors. With 4 bases clipped from V and 1 base from J, the junction kept 3 bases outside the gene matches. CDR3 length: 14 amino acids. CDR1 is SGHDT and CDR2 is YYEEEE in the germline V gene. Both 60 Vbeta primers and 13 Jbeta primers went into the PCR. Some clones are missing from TCRdb's copy, which holds only in-frame ones; the method was immunoSEQ multiplex PCR. The sample shows 100,000 or so clones, approximately 80% of them seen only once. About this clone itself: Its target is not known.

Findings and limits, study-wide: Later analysis showed most CMV-associated TCR beta chains appearing HLA-restricted. In a later analysis, across HLA loci, associated TCR counts were highest for DRB1, lowest for HLA-C.

This receptor was taken from a young man in good health and CMV-seronegative. V usage is TRBV5-6 and J usage is TRBJ2-5; 8 bases map to TRBD2. Sequenced sample: PBMCs. The CDR3 DNA follows: TGTGCCAGCAGCCCGGGACTAGGCCAAGAGACCCAGTACTTC. Its protein product is CASSPGLGQETQYF.